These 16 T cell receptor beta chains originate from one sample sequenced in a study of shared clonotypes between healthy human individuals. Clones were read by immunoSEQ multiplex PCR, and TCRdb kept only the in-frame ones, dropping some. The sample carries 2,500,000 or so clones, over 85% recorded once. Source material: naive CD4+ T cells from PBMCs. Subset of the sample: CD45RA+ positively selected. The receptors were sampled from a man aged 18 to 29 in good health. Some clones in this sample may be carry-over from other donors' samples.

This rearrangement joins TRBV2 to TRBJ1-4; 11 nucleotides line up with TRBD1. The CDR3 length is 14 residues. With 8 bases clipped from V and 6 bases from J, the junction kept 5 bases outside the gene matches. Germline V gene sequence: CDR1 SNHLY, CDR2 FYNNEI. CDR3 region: CASRWDRGDEKLFF. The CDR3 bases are TGTGCCAGCCGCTGGGACAGGGGGGATGAAAAACTGTTTTTT.

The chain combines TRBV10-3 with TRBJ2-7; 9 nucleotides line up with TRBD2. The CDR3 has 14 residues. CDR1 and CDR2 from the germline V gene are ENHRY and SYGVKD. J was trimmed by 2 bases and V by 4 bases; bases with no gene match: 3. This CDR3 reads CAISATSGTYEQYF. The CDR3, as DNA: TGTGCCATCAGTGCGACTAGCGGCACCTACGAGCAGTACTTC.

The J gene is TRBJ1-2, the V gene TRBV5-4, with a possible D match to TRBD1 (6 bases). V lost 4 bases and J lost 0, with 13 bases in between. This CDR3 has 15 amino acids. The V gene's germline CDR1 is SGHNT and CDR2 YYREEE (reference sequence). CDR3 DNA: TGTGCCAGCAGCGCTCTCAGGGGATCTAACTATGGCTACACCTTC. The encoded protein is CASSALRGSNYGYTF.

CDR3 residues: CASSRYLHRDGVYEQYF. In nucleotides, the CDR3 is TGCGCCAGCAGCAGATATTTACACCGGGACGGCGTTTACGAGCAGTACTTC. The chain has TRBV5-1 and TRBJ2-7; the D gene could be TRBD1 or TRBD2 (5 bases each). The CDR3 spans 17 residues. Trimming stripped 4 bases from V and 4 bases from J, with 24 bases between. Per the germline V gene, CDR1 is SGHRS and CDR2 is YFSETQ.

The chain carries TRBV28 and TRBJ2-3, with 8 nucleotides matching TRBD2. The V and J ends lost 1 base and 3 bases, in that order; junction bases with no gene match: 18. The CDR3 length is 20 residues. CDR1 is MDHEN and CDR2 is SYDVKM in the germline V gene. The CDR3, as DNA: TGTGCCAGCAGTTTATTCGGCAGGTTTCGGGACGGGAGGGCGACAGATACGCAGTATTTT. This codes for CASSLFGRFRDGRATDTQYF.

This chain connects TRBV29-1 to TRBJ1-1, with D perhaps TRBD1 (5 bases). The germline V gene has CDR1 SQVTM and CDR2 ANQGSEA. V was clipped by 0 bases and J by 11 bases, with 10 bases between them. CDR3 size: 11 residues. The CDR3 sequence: CSVEEGGVAFF. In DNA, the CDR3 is TGCAGCGTTGAAGAGGGAGGGGTGGCTTTCTTT.

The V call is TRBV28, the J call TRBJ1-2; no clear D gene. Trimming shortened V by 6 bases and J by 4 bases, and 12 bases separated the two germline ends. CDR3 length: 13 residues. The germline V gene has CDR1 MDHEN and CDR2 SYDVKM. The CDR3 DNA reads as TGTGCCAGCAGCCCGGACGGACGCTATGGCTACACCTTC. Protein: CASSPDGRYGYTF.

The CDR3 here is CASRRDSNTGELFF. CDR3 in DNA: TGCGCCAGCAGACGGGACAGTAACACCGGGGAGCTGTTTTTT. The chain employs TRBV5-1 and TRBJ2-2, with 7 bases matching TRBD1. Losses at the gene ends were 5 bases for V and 2 bases for J; bases not matched to a gene: 3. Looked up from germline, CDR1 is SGHRS and CDR2 is YFSETQ. The CDR3 is 14 amino acids.

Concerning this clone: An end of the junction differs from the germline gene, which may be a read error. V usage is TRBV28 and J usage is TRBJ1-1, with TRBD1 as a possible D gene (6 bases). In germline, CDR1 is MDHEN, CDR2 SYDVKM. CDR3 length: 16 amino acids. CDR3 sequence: CASSFPDKLRTEKVIF. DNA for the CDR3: TGTGCCAGCAGTTTCCCCGACAAACTCCGGACAGAGAAGGTAATCTTT.

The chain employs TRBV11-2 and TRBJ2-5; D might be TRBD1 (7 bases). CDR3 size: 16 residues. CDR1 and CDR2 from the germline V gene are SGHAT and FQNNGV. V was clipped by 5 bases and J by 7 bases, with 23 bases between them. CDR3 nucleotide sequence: TGTGCCAGCAGCCGCTTGGAGGGGGCGATGGTTGGGACCCAGTACTTC. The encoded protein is CASSRLEGAMVGTQYF.

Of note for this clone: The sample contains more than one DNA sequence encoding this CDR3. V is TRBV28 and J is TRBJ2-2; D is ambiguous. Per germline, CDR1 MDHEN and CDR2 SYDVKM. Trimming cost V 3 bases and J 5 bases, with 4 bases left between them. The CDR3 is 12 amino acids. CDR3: CASSFHTGELFF. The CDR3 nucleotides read TGTGCCAGCAGTTTTCATACCGGGGAGCTGTTTTTT.

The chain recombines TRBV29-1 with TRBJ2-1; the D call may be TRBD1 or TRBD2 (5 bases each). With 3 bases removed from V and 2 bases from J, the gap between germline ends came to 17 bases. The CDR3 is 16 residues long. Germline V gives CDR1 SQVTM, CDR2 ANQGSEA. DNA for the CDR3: TGCAGCGTTGAGGGGACCCGACTGGAAACCTACAATGAGCAGTTCTTC. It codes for CSVEGTRLETYNEQFF.

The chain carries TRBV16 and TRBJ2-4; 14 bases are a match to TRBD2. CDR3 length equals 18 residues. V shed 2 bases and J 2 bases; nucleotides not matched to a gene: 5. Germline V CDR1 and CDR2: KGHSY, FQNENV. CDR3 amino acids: CASSQLGLAGGPKNIQYF. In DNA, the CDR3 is TGTGCCAGCAGCCAACTCGGACTAGCGGGAGGACCCAAAAACATTCAGTACTTC.

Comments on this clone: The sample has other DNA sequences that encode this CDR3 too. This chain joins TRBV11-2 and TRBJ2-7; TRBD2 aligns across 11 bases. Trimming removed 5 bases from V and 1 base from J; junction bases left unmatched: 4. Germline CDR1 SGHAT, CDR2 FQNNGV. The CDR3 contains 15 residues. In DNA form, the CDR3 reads TGTGCCAGCAGCCCCCGGACTAGCGGGTCCTACGAGCAGTACTTC. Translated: CASSPRTSGSYEQYF.

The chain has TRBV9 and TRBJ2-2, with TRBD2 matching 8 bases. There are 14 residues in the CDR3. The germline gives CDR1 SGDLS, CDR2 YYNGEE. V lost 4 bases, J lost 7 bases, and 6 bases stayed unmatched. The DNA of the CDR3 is TGTGCCAGCAGCCTGACTAGCGAGAACGGGGAGCTGTTTTTT. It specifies CASSLTSENGELFF.

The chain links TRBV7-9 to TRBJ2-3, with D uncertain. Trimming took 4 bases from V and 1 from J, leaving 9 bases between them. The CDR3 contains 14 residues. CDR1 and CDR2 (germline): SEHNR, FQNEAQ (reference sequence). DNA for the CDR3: TGTGCCAGCAGCTCGGTAGGGCGCACAGATACGCAGTATTTT. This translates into CASSSVGRTDTQYF. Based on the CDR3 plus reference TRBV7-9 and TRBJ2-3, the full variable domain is DTGVSQNPRHKITKRGQNVTFRCDPISEHNRLYWYRQTLGQGPEFLTYFQNEAQLEKSRLLSDRFSAERPKGSFSTLEIQRTEQGDSAMYLCASSSVGRTDTQYFGPGTRLTVL.